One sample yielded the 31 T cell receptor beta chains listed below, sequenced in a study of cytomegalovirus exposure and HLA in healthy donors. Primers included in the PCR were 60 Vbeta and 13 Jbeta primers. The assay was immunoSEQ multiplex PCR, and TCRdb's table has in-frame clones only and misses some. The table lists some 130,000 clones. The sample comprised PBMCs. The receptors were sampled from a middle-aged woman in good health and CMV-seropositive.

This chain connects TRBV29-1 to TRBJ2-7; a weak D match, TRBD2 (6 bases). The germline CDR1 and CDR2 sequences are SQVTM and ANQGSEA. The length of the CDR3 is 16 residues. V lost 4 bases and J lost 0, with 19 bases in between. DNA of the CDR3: TGCAGCGTTGTACGGGGTCTGGAGGGTCGCTCCTACGAGCAGTACTTC. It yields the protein CSVVRGLEGRSYEQYF.

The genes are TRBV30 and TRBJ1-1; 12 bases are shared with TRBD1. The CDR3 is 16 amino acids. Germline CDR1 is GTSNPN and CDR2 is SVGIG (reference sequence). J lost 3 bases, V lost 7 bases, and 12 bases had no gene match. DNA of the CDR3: TGTGCCTCAACGGGACAGGGGGCGCGAATGGACACTGAAGCTTTCTTT. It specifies CASTGQGARMDTEAFF. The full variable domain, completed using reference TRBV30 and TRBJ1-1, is SQTIHQWPATLVQPVGSPLSLECTVEGTSNPNLYWYRQAAGRGLQLLFYSVGIGQISSEVPQNLSASRPQDRQFILSSKKLLLSDSGFYLCASTGQGARMDTEAFFGQGTRLTVV.

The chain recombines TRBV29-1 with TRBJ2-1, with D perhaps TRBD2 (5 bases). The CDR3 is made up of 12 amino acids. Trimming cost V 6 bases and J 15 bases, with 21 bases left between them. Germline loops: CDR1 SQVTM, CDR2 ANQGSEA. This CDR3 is CSVEADSTHRFF. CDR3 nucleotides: TGCAGCGTCGAGGCGGACTCCACTCATCGGTTCTTC.

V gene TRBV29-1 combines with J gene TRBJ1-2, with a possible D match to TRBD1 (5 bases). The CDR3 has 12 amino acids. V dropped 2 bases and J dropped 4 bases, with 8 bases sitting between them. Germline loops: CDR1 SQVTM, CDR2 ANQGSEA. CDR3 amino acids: CSVETTGYGYTF. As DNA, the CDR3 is TGCAGCGTTGAAACTACAGGCTATGGCTACACCTTC.

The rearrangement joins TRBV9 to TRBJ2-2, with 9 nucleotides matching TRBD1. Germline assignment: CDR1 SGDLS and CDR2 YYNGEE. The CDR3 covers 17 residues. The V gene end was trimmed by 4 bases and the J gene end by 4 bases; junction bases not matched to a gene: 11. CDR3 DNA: TGTGCCAGCAGCACCGGACAGGGGTCTATCGGCACCGGGGAGCTGTTTTTT. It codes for CASSTGQGSIGTGELFF.

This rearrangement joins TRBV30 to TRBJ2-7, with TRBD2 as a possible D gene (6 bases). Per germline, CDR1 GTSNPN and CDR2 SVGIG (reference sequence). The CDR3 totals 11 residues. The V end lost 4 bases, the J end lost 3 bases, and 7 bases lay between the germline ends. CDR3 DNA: TGTGCCTGGACGGGGGACTACGAGCAGTACTTC. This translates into CAWTGDYEQYF.

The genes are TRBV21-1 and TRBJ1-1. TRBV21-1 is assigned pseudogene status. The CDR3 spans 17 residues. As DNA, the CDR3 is TGTGCCAGCAGCAAACGAATCTGGGGGGAATTGAACACTGAAGCTTTCTTT. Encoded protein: CASSKRIWGELNTEAFF.

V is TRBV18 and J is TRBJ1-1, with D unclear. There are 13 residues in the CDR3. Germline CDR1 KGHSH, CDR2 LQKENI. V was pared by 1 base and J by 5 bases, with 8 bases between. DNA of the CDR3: TGTGCCAGCTCACCACAGACGGGGACTGAAGCTTTCTTT. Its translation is CASSPQTGTEAFF.

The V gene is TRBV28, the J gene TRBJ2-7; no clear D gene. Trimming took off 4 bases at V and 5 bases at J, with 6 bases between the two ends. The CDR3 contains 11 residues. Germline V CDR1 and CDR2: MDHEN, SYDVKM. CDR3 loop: CASSSSHEQYF. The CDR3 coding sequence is TGTGCCAGCAGTTCGTCCCACGAGCAGTACTTC.

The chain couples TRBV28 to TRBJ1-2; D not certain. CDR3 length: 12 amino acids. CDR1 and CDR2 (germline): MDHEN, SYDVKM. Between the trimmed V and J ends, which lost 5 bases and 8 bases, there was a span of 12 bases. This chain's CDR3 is CASSPSREGYTF. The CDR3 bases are TGTGCCAGCAGTCCAAGTAGAGAGGGCTACACCTTC.

The CDR3 here is CASSSGTKVAQYF. The CDR3 DNA reads as TGTGCCAGCAGTTCCGGGACTAAAGTGGCCCAGTACTTC. The rearrangement uses TRBV27 and TRBJ2-5, with 7 nucleotides matching TRBD2. Trimming removed 4 bases from V and 9 bases from J; junction bases left unmatched: 8. Germline values: CDR1 MNHEY, CDR2 SMNVEV (reference sequence). The CDR3 has 13 amino acids.

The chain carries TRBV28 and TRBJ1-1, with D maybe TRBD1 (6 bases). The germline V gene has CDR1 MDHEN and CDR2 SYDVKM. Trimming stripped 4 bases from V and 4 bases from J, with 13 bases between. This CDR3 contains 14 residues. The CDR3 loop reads CASSSAGVGTEAFF. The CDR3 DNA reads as TGTGCCAGCAGTTCGGCAGGGGTGGGCACTGAAGCTTTCTTT. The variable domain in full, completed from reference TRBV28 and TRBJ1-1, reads DVKVTQSSRYLVKRTGEKVFLECVQDMDHENMFWYRQDPGLGLRLIYFSYDVKMKEKGDIPEGYSVSREKKERFSLILESASTNQTSMYLCASSSAGVGTEAFFGQGTRLTVV.

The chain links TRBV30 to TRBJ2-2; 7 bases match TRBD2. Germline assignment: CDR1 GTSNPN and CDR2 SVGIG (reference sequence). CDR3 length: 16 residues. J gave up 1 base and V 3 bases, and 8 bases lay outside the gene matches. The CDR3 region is CAWRTGAGLNTGELFF. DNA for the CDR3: TGTGCCTGGAGGACGGGAGCGGGGCTGAACACCGGGGAGCTGTTTTTT.

The CDR3 DNA reads as TGTGCCAGCAGTGTTGAAGGGGGGGGCAATGAGCAGTTCTTC. Its translation: CASSVEGGGNEQFF. V and J are TRBV6-4 and TRBJ2-1, with D possibly TRBD2 on 7 matching bases. The CDR3 covers 14 residues. CDR1 is MRHNA and CDR2 is SNTAGT in the germline V gene. V shed 4 bases and J shed 6 bases, with 13 bases lying between them.

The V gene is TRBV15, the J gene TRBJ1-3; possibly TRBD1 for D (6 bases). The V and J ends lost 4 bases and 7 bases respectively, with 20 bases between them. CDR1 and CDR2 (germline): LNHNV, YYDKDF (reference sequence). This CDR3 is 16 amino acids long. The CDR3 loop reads CATSTRGRGLGNTIYF. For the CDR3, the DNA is TGTGCCACCAGCACGAGGGGCAGGGGCCTCGGGAACACCATATATTTT.

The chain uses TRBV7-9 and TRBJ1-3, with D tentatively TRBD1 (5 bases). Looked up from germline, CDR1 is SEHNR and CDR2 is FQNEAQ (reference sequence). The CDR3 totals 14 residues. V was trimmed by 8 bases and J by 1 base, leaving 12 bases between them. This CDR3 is CASVSSGSGNTIYF. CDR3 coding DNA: TGTGCCAGCGTAAGTTCAGGGTCTGGAAACACCATATATTTT.

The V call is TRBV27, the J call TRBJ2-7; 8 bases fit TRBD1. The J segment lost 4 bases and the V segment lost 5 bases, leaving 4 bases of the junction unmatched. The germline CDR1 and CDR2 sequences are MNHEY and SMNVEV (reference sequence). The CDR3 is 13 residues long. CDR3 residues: CASSTTGGYEQYF. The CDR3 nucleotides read TGTGCCAGCAGTACTACAGGGGGGTACGAGCAGTACTTC.

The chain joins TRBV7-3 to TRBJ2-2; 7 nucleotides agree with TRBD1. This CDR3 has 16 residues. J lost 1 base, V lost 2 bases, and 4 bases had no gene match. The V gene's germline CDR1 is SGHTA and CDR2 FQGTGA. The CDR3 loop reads CASSLLGTVNTGELFF. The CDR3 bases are TGTGCCAGCAGCTTATTAGGGACAGTGAACACCGGGGAGCTGTTTTTT.

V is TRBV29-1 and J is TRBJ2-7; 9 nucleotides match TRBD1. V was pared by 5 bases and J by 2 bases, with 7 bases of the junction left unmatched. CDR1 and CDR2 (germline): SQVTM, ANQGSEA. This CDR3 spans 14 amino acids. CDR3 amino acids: CSVPGGQGAYEQYF. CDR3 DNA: TGCAGCGTTCCTGGGGGACAGGGCGCCTACGAGCAGTACTTC.

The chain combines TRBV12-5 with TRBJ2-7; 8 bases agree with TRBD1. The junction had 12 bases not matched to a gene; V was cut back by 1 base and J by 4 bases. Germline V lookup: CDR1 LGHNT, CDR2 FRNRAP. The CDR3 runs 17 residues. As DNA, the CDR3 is TGTGCTAGTGGTTTGGACCTGGGGACAGGAAAGAGGTACGAGCAGTACTTC. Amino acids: CASGLDLGTGKRYEQYF.

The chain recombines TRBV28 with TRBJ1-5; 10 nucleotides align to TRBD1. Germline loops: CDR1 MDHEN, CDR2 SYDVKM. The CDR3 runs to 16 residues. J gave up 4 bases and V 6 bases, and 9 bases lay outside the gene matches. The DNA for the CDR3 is TGTGCCAGCAGCGACATGGGACAGGGGACTAATCAGCCCCAGCATTTT. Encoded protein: CASSDMGQGTNQPQHF.

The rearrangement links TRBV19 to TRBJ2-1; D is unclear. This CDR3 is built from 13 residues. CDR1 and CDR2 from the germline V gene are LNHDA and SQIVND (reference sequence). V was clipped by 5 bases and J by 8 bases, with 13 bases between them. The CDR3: CASSPLPWHEQFF. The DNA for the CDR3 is TGTGCCAGTAGTCCCCTCCCTTGGCATGAGCAGTTCTTC.

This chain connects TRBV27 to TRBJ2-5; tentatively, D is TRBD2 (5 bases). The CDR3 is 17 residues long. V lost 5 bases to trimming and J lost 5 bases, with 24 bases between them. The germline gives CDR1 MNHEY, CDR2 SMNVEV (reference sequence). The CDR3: CASSPHLFPGILETQYF. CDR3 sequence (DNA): TGTGCCAGCAGTCCGCACCTATTTCCGGGAATACTGGAGACCCAGTACTTC.

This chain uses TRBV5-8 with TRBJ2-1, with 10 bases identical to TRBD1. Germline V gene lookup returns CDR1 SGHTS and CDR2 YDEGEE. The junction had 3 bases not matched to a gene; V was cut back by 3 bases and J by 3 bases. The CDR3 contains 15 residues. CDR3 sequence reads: CASSSRTGGYNEQFF. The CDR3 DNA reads TGTGCCAGCAGCTCGAGGACAGGGGGCTACAATGAGCAGTTCTTC.

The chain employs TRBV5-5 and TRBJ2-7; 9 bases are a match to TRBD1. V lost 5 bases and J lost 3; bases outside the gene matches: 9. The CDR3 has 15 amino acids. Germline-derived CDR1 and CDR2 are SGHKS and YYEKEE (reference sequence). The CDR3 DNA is TGTGCCAGCAGTTCCACCGGGACAGGGAGCTACGAGCAGTACTTC. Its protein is CASSSTGTGSYEQYF.

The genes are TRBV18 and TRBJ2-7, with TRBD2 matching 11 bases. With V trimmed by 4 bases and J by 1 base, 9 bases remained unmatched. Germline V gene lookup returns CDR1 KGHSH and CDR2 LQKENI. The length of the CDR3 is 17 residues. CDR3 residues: CASSLQLAGDRSYEQYF. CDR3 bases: TGTGCCAGCTCACTTCAACTAGCGGGAGACCGATCCTACGAGCAGTACTTC.

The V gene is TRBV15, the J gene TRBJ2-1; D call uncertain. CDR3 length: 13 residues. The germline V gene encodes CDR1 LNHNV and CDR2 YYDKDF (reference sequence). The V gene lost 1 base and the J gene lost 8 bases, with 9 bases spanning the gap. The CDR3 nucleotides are TGTGCCACCAGCAGAGTGAGTAGAGATGAGCAGTTCTTC. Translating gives CATSRVSRDEQFF.

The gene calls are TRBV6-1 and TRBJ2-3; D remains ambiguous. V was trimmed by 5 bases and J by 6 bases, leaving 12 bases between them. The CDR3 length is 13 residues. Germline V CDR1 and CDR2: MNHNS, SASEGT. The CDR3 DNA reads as TGTGCCAGCAGTAACTGGAACGGGGATACGCAGTATTTT. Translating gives CASSNWNGDTQYF.

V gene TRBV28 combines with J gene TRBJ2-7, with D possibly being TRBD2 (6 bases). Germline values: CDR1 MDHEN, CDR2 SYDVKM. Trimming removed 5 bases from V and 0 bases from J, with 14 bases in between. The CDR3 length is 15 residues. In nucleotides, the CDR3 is TGTGCCAGCAGTCGCGACCGGGAGAGCTCCTACGAGCAGTACTTC. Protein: CASSRDRESSYEQYF. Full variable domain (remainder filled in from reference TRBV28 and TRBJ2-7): DVKVTQSSRYLVKRTGEKVFLECVQDMDHENMFWYRQDPGLGLRLIYFSYDVKMKEKGDIPEGYSVSREKKERFSLILESASTNQTSMYLCASSRDRESSYEQYFGPGTRLTVT.

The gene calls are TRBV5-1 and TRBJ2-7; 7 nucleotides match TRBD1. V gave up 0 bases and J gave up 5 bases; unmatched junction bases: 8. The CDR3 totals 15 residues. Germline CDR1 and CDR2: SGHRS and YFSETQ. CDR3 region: CASSLGETGSHEQYF. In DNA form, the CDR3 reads TGCGCCAGCAGCTTGGGGGAGACAGGGTCCCACGAGCAGTACTTC.

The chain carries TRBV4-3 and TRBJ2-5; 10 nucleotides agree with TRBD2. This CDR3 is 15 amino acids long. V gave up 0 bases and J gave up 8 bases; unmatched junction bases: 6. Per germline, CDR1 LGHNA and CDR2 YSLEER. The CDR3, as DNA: TGCGCCAGCAGCCAAGATTTGCTAGCGGGAGTAACCCAGTACTTC. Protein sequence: CASSQDLLAGVTQYF.